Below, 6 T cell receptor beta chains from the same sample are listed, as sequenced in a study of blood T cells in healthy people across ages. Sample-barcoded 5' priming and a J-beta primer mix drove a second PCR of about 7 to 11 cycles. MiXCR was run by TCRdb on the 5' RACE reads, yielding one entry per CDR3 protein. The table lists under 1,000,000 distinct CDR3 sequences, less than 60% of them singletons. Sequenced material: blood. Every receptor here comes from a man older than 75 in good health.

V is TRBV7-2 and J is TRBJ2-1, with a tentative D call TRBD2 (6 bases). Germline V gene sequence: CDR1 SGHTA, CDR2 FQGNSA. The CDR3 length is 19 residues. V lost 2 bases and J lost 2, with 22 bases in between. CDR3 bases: TGTGCCAGCAGCTTATACAATCCCGGGACTCTGACCCCCTACAATGAGCAGTTCTTC. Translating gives CASSLYNPGTLTPYNEQFF.

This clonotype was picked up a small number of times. The CDR3 nucleotides are TGTGCCAGCAGTTTAGATGCCAGGGGAGTATCCGAGCAGTACTTC. Residues: CASSLDARGVSEQYF. The chain joins TRBV12-3 or TRBV12-4 to TRBJ2-5; possible D gene TRBD1, 6 bases. The end of the DNA aligns better with TRBJ2-7, so the J call may be wrong. CDR3 length: 15 residues.

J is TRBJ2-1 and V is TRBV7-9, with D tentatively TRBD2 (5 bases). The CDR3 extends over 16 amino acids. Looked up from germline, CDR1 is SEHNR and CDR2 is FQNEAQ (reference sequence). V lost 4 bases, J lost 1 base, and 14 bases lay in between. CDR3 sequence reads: CASSSTEEVSYNEQFF. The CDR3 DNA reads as TGTGCCAGCAGCTCGACGGAGGAGGTTTCCTACAATGAGCAGTTCTTC.

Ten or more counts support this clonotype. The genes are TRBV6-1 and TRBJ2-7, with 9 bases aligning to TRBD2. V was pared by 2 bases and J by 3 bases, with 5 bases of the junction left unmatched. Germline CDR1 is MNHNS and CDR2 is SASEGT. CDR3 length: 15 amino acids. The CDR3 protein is CASSEWREGRYEQYF. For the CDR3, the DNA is TGTGCCAGCAGTGAATGGCGGGAGGGCCGCTACGAGCAGTACTTC.

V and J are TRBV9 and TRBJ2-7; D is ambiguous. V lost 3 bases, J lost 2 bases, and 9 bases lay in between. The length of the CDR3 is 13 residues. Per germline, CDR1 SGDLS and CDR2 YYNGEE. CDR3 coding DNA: TGTGCCAGCAGCGGAGGAGCCCCCTACGAGCAGTACTTC. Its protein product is CASSGGAPYEQYF.

CDR3 DNA: TGCGCCAGCACCCTCGGGGTAGCGAACAATGAGCAGTACTTC. This encodes CASTLGVANNEQYF. J is TRBJ2-7 and V is TRBV5-1; maybe TRBD2 (5 bases). Germline V gene lookup returns CDR1 SGHRS and CDR2 YFSETQ. The length of the CDR3 is 14 residues. Trimming took 6 bases from V and 7 from J, leaving 20 bases between them. Together with reference TRBV5-1 and TRBJ2-7, the CDR3 gives the full variable domain: KAGVTQTPRYLIKTRGQQVTLSCSPISGHRSVSWYQQTPGQGLQFLFEYFSETQRNKGNFPGRFSGRQFSNSRSEMNVSTLELGDSALYLCASTLGVANNEQYFGPGTRLTVT.